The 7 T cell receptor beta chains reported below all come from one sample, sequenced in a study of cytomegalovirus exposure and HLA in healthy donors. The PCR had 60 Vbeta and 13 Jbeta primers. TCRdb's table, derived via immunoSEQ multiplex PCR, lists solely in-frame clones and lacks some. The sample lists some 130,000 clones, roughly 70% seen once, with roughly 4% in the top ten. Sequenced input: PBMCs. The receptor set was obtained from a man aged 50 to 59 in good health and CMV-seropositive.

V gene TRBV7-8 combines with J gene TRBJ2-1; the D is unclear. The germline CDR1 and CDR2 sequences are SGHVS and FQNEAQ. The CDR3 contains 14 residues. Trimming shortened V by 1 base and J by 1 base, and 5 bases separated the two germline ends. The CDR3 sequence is CASSLEESYNEQFF. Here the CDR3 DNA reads TGTGCCAGCAGCTTAGAAGAGTCCTACAATGAGCAGTTCTTC.

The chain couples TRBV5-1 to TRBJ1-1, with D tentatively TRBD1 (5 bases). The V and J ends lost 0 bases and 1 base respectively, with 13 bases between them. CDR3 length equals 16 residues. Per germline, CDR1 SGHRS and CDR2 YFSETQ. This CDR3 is CASSLETAKGNTEAFF. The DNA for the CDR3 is TGCGCCAGCAGCTTGGAGACAGCCAAGGGGAACACTGAAGCTTTCTTT.

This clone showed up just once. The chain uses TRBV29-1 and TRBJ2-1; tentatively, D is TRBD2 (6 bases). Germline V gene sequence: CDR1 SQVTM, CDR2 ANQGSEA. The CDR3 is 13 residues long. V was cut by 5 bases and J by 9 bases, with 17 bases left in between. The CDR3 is CSVQNQEAGEQFF. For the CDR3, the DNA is TGCAGCGTTCAGAACCAGGAAGCGGGTGAGCAGTTCTTC.

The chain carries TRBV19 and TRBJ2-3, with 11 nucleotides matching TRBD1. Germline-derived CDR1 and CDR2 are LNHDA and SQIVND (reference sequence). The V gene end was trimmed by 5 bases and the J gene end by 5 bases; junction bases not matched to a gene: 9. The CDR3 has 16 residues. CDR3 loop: CASSPGTGGRGDTQYF. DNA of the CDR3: TGTGCCAGTAGTCCAGGGACAGGGGGTAGGGGAGATACGCAGTATTTT.

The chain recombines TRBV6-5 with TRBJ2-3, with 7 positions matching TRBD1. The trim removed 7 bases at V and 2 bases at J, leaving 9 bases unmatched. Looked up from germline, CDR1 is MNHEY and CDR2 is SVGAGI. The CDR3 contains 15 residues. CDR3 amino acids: CASTPPGGITDTQYF. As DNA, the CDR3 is TGTGCCAGCACACCCCCAGGGGGTATCACAGATACGCAGTATTTT.

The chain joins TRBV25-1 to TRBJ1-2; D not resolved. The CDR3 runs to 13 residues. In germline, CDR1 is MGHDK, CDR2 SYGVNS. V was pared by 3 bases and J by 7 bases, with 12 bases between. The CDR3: CASSDTPYGGYTF. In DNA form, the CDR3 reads TGTGCCAGCAGTGACACTCCATATGGTGGCTACACCTTC.

As DNA, the CDR3 is TGTGCCAGCAGTACCCCGGGACTAGCGGGAGTGTACTTC. Amino acid sequence: CASSTPGLAGVYF. The rearrangement links TRBV14 to TRBJ2-7; TRBD2 aligns across 14 bases. Germline V CDR1 and CDR2: SGHDN, FVKESK. The CDR3 is 13 amino acids. Trimming at V came to 6 bases and at J to 12 bases, leaving 7 bases not matched to a gene. Looking up the rest from reference TRBV14 and TRBJ2-7 gives the full variable domain: EAGVTQFPSHSVIEKGQTVTLRCDPISGHDNLYWYRRVMGKEIKFLLHFVKESKQDESGMPNNRFLAERTGGTYSTLKVQPAELEDSGVYFCASSTPGLAGVYFGPGTRLTVT.